The source of this T cell receptor beta chain is a study of blood T cell repertoires in COVID-19. About the research overall: The United States, Italy and Spain were the sources of the acute and convalescent COVID-19 samples. PBMCs, B-cell-depleted T cells, or T cells provided the cDNA or gDNA that made up the material.

The authors' processing: Counts of nucleated cells, estimated from reference gene primer amplification, were obtained. This table comes from immunoSEQ multiplex PCR, and its TCRdb copy is limited to in-frame clones, with some not included. V, J and clone size derive from that table, while D and trimming were established from the DNA sequence. Seen here are 150,000 to 200,000 clones, 88% observed once, and the top ten hold around 25%. J gave up 11 bases and V 8 bases, and 14 bases lay outside the gene matches. The CDR3 runs 13 residues. Germline CDR1 reads MNHEY; CDR2 reads SVGAGI. The V call is TRBV6-5, the J call TRBJ1-1; TRBD1 matches at 7 bases. The sample was peripheral blood. The sequence came from a man between 60 and 75 years old with acute or convalescent COVID-19. CDR3 in amino acids: CASGVQGFGGAFF. DNA of the CDR3: TGTGCCAGCGGCGTACAGGGGTTTGGTGGGGCTTTCTTT.